The clone carrying this T cell receptor beta chain was recorded a few times. What it binds is not known. An equimolar mix of two oligonucleotides served as the beta constant-region primer for TRBC1 and TRBC2. Ligated cDNA was amplified by four rounds of PCR with nested alpha and beta constant-region primers and SP2. Each CDR3 protein is one row after TCRdb ran MiXCR on the UMI-ligation and nested PCR reads. The sample carries around 140,000 distinct CDR3 sequences, under 25% recorded once. V lost 2 bases, J lost 8 bases, and 15 bases lay in between. From germline, CDR1 is MNHNY and CDR2 SVGAGI (reference sequence). This CDR3 is built from 14 residues. The sample originates from a study of naive and memory T cell subsets. Broader study findings: Gini index rose across naive, CM, EM and EMRA in CD4 and CD8. A few larger clonotypes appeared in naive repertoires, especially CD8, possibly memory cells re-expressing CD45RA. TCR counts from RNA may reflect activation-linked expression changes. Findings for naive and memory subsets could not be checked against ground truth.

The sequenced material came from naive CD8+ T cells from blood. The chain is built from TRBV6-6 and TRBJ1-2; D gene ambiguous. The sequence came from a human donor in good health. CDR3 bases: TGTGCCAGCAGTTACGAGGATTTCTCCGGAGGCTACACCTTC. Translated: CASSYEDFSGGYTF.